These 3 T cell receptor beta chains share one sample of origin, sequenced in a study of blood T cell repertoires in COVID-19. Measured with immunoSEQ multiplex PCR; TCRdb has only the in-frame clones, and not every one. Of approximately 50,000 clones listed, approximately 88% are singletons. The sample consisted of peripheral blood. These receptors came from a human donor in a cohort sampled during active COVID-19.

This chain joins TRBV29-1 and TRBJ2-5; D uncertain. This CDR3 comprises 12 residues. Trimming took off 3 bases at V and 5 bases at J, with 10 bases between the two ends. Germline V gene sequence: CDR1 SQVTM, CDR2 ANQGSEA. This chain's CDR3 is CSVDRELETQYF. In DNA, the CDR3 is TGCAGCGTTGATCGCGAATTGGAGACCCAGTACTTC.

The chain joins TRBV10-3 to TRBJ2-7; TRBD2 agrees at 10 bases. Unmatched junction bases numbered 12, after V lost 4 bases and J lost 6 bases. The CDR3 spans 16 residues. Per germline, CDR1 ENHRY and CDR2 SYGVKD. CDR3 sequence reads: CAISVRLAGESGEQYF. CDR3 in DNA: TGTGCCATCAGTGTGCGGCTAGCGGGAGAATCGGGCGAGCAGTACTTC.

The gene calls are TRBV7-9 and TRBJ2-1, with 11 bases lining up with TRBD2. This CDR3 spans 15 amino acids. Germline V gives CDR1 SEHNR, CDR2 FQNEAQ (reference sequence). V shed 1 base, J shed 7 bases, and the junction held 3 bases outside the gene matches. This CDR3 reads CASSLGLAGRNEQFF. DNA for the CDR3: TGTGCCAGCAGCTTAGGACTAGCGGGGAGGAATGAGCAGTTCTTC.